This T cell receptor (beta chain) originates from a study of identical twins. Points from the study as a whole: Researchers reported excess low generation probability among twin-shared out-of-frame alpha sequences.

TCRdb processed the 5' RACE reads anew with MiXCR; each CDR3 protein has one entry. The profile shows about 690,000 distinct CDR3 sequences, over 20% of them singletons. This clonotype was observed once. What it binds is unknown. The same specimen was also included in a second study, on T cells expressing NK-cell markers.

Input material: PBMCs. This TCR came from a young woman in good health.

CDR3 DNA: TGCAGTGCTAGAGACGAGACTAGCGGGCTATCCTACAATGAGCAGTTCTTC. Amino acids: CSARDETSGLSYNEQFF. V gene TRBV20-1 combines with J gene TRBJ2-1, with 10 bases matching TRBD2. The germline V gene encodes CDR1 DFQATT and CDR2 SNEGSKA (reference sequence). This CDR3 region has 17 residues. After removal of 0 bases from V and 1 base from J, the junction contained 6 bases not matched to a gene.